This is a list of T cell receptor beta chains from one sample in a study of technical replicates of blood from a handful of donors. Clones were sequenced by immunoSEQ multiplex PCR, and TCRdb holds only the in-frame ones, with some missing. The sample consists of about 75,000 clones, 91% of them appearing once. Specimen: T cells isolated from PBMCs. The receptor source for this set is a human donor in good health. Some clones in this sample may be carry-over from other donors' samples. CDR3s leave out the opening cysteine and the closing phenylalanine or tryptophan.

v_call cdr3_aa
TRBV11-2 ASSPEGGINRGVYNEQF
TRBV28 ASSTPGHSYEQY
TRBV23-1 ASSQCLDREVGELF
TRBV27 ASSLAGASFLETQY
TRBV7-3 ASSQSGKETQY
TRBV5-1 ASRSLSRGYEQY
TRBV25-1 ASSHRDSKMGGYT
TRBV7-2 ASSARGWDNQPQH
TRBV7-9 ASSFEIFAHNEQF
TRBV6-5 ASSLRQGTQPQH
TRBV7-9 ASSPAQGAREKLF
TRBV7-3 ASSLRQNTEAF
TRBV2 ASSRDSNTGELF
TRBV7-2 ASSLLALNYNEQF
TRBV5-5 ASSLVGPGVRSGGYT
TRBV6-1 ATTQGYEAF
TRBV4-1 ASSQGAHHNQPQH
TRBV7-4 ASSLMIRDRVSDEQY
TRBV6-6 ASDRGINSPLH
TRBV4-2 ASSQEDGGASTDTQY
TRBV5-4 ASSFAGGTFRGYT
TRBV15 ATGVPTSAYEQY
TRBV5-1 ASSSDTEAF
TRBV2 ASRLDSSGNTIY
TRBV5-1 ASSLGDRGGDEQF
TRBV18 ASSPRAGEGQY
TRBV29-1 SAGNPNTGELF
TRBV25-1 ASGPRQGNYGYT
TRBV5-5 ASSLEGGTTNEKLF
TRBV2 ASNRGTATNEKLF
TRBV15 ATSREQASLLPTNEKLF
TRBV7-9 ASSFDSNTEAF
TRBV18 ASSPPIQSGGTDGYT
TRBV5-1 ASSTRPPSYTEAF
TRBV6-5 ASSYDTSGRFYEQY
TRBV10-3 AISEYTGAYEQY
TRBV28 ASSLLGLAGYNEQF
TRBV4-3 ASSQDLGGGGDTQY
TRBV11-2 ASTPISDTQY
TRBV27 ASSSGQGYNEQF
TRBV7-2 ASSLSGLGHNEQF
TRBV7-6 ASSLDPGQETQY
TRBV5-4 ASKAWGRAPYEQY
TRBV28 ASCSGSSYNEQF
TRBV30 AWSPLGQGGYGYT
TRBV4-1 ASSQDHEGTGISYEQY
TRBV5-6 ASRETGGPFWEQY
TRBV9 ASSYDLAARGYT